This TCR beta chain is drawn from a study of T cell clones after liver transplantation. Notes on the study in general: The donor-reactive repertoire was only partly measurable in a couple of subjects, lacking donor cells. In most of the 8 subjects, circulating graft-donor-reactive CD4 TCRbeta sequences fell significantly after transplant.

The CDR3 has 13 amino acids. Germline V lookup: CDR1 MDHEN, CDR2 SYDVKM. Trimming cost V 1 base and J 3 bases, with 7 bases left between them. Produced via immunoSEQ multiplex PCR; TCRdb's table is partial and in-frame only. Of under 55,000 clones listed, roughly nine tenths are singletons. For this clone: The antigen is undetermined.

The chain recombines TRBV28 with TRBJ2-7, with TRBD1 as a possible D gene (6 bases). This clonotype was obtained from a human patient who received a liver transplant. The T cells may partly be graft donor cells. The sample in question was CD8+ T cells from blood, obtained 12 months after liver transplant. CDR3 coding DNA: TGTGCCAGCAGTTTATTAGGGGGCTACGAGCAGTACTTC. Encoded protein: CASSLLGGYEQYF.